This T cell receptor (beta chain) was profiled in a study of blood T cell repertoires in COVID-19. Note on this clone: Other DNA sequences of this sample code for an identical CDR3.

The V segment lost 9 bases and the J segment 2 bases; nucleotides outside the gene matches: 3. The CDR3 has 13 amino acids. CDR1 and CDR2 (germline): LNHDA, SQIVND (reference sequence). TCRdb's copy holds only in-frame clones and misses some; the assay was immunoSEQ multiplex PCR. This table holds 250,000 to 350,000 clones, approximately 83% found once. The V call is TRBV19, the J call TRBJ2-2; 7 bases are shared with TRBD1. This clonotype was sampled from a woman under 40 who had recovered from COVID-19. Sequenced sample: PBMCs or T cells enriched from blood (not recorded which). CDR3 sequence (DNA): TGTGCCAGCCGGGACAGTAACACCGGGGAGCTGTTTTTT. Its protein product is CASRDSNTGELFF.